The 16 T cell receptor beta chains reported below all come from one sample, sequenced in a study of shared clonotypes between healthy human individuals. Repertoires were generated with immunoSEQ multiplex PCR, while TCRdb's copy carries only in-frame clones and drops some. This table has 2 million or so clones, 85% to 95% appearing once. What was sequenced was naive CD4+ T cells sorted from blood. The sample's subset: CD45RA+ positively selected. These receptors all come from a man between 18 and 29 years old in good health.

As to this clone: Other nucleotide sequences from this sample produce the same CDR3. The rearrangement joins TRBV18 to TRBJ2-7; 7 positions agree with TRBD2. CDR1 and CDR2 from the germline V gene are KGHSH and LQKENI. The ends lost 3 bases at V and 2 bases at J; junction bases unmatched: 7. The CDR3 contains 15 residues. CDR3 DNA: TGTGCCAGCTCACCGTCGGGAGGTGGGACCTACGAGCAGTACTTC. Translation gives CASSPSGGGTYEQYF.

The J gene is TRBJ1-6, the V gene TRBV30, with unresolved D. The germline V and J ends were trimmed by 5 bases and 8 bases, with 10 bases remaining between them. The CDR3 is 12 amino acids. CDR1 GTSNPN and CDR2 SVGIG come from the germline V gene (reference sequence). The DNA for the CDR3 is TGTGCCTGGGGGCGGAATGATTCACCCCTCCACTTT. The encoded protein is CAWGRNDSPLHF.

This clone was observed a single time. This sequence joins TRBV10-3 and TRBJ1-2; no firm D call. With 2 bases removed from V and 4 bases from J, the gap between germline ends came to 14 bases. CDR1 is ENHRY, CDR2 SYGVKD, per germline. The CDR3 is made up of 15 amino acids. CDR3 DNA: TGTGCCATCAGTGAGGAGGCCCGGCCGGGCTATGGCTACACCTTC. Translating gives CAISEEARPGYGYTF.

The table lists this clone with a count of one. This chain connects TRBV29-1 to TRBJ1-3; D may be TRBD1 (6 bases). The germline V gene encodes CDR1 SQVTM and CDR2 ANQGSEA. Deletions cut 7 bases from V and 4 bases from J, with 14 bases between. This CDR3 has 13 residues. CDR3 in amino acids: CSGTQGGGNTIYF. CDR3 sequence (DNA): TGCAGCGGGACACAGGGTGGAGGAAACACCATATATTTT.

The CDR3 coding sequence is TGTGCCACCCGACCCATCCGGGCCAAGAACACTGAAGCTTTCTTT. Its translation: CATRPIRAKNTEAFF. The chain has TRBV11-2 and TRBJ1-1; D is uncertain. The germline V gene has CDR1 SGHAT and CDR2 FQNNGV. The length of the CDR3 is 15 residues. Trimming shortened V by 10 bases and J by 1 base, and 19 bases separated the two germline ends.

V gene TRBV2 combines with J gene TRBJ2-5; D possibly corresponds to TRBD1 (6 bases). This CDR3 is 14 amino acids long. Trimming stripped 5 bases from V and 4 bases from J, with 14 bases between. Germline V gene lookup returns CDR1 SNHLY and CDR2 FYNNEI. The CDR3 spells CASSTGTHRETQYF. In DNA form, the CDR3 reads TGTGCCAGCAGTACAGGGACACACAGAGAGACCCAGTACTTC.

The rearrangement uses TRBV30 and TRBJ2-7, with TRBD1 matching 9 bases. Germline CDR1 GTSNPN, CDR2 SVGIG (reference sequence). The CDR3 runs to 14 residues. V was clipped by 1 base and J by 2 bases; unmatched bases: 3. CDR3: CAWSGGQGPYEQYF. The CDR3 DNA reads TGTGCCTGGAGTGGAGGACAGGGGCCCTACGAGCAGTACTTC.

V and J are TRBV7-9 and TRBJ1-5; a possible D gene is TRBD1 (5 bases). The CDR3 runs to 17 residues. Per germline, CDR1 SEHNR and CDR2 FQNEAQ (reference sequence). The V gene lost 5 bases and the J gene lost 1 base, with 18 bases spanning the gap. The CDR3: CASSPGAGGKSNQPQHF. CDR3 in DNA: TGTGCCAGCAGCCCTGGGGCCGGGGGGAAGAGCAATCAGCCCCAGCATTTT.

The CDR3 DNA reads TGTGCCAGCGCACAGGGATCCTATAATTCACCCCTCCACTTT. Protein: CASAQGSYNSPLHF. The chain couples TRBV6-5 to TRBJ1-6; possible D gene TRBD1, 6 bases. The length of the CDR3 is 14 residues. Germline CDR1 is MNHEY and CDR2 is SVGAGI. Trimming left V 8 bases short and J 1 base short, with 9 bases between.

V gene TRBV10-3 combines with J gene TRBJ1-1; TRBD1 is a possible D gene (5 bases). Trimming left V 8 bases short and J 0 bases short, with 10 bases between. The CDR3 covers 13 residues. CDR1 ENHRY and CDR2 SYGVKD come from the germline V gene. The CDR3 sequence: CAIRGGMNTEAFF. Written as DNA, the CDR3 is TGTGCCATCCGCGGGGGGATGAACACTGAAGCTTTCTTT.

This sequence joins TRBV6-5 and TRBJ2-7; D is unclear. Germline V CDR1 and CDR2: MNHEY, SVGAGI. CDR3 length equals 12 residues. Trimming left V 6 bases short and J 0 bases short, with 6 bases between. CDR3 residues: CASRRHSYEQYF. CDR3 nucleotide sequence: TGTGCCAGCAGAAGACACTCCTACGAGCAGTACTTC.

The V and J genes are TRBV14 and TRBJ1-1, with D hard to call. Trimming removed 6 bases from V and 0 bases from J, with 11 bases in between. The CDR3 has 14 amino acids. In germline, CDR1 is SGHDN, CDR2 FVKESK. The CDR3 DNA sequence: TGTGCCAGCAGTGAACTGGGGATGAACACTGAAGCTTTCTTT. Translating gives CASSELGMNTEAFF.

This chain joins TRBV7-9 and TRBJ2-5; D not resolved. V was trimmed by 1 base and J by 3 bases, leaving 9 bases between them. CDR3 length equals 14 residues. Germline-derived CDR1 and CDR2 are SEHNR and FQNEAQ (reference sequence). In nucleotides, the CDR3 is TGTGCCAGCAGCTTAGAAGTCCTCAAAGAGACCCAGTACTTC. Its translation: CASSLEVLKETQYF. Using reference TRBV7-9 and TRBJ2-5 for the parts outside the CDR3, the full variable domain is DTGVSQNPRHKITKRGQNVTFRCDPISEHNRLYWYRQTLGQGPEFLTYFQNEAQLEKSRLLSDRFSAERPKGSFSTLEIQRTEQGDSAMYLCASSLEVLKETQYFGPGTRLLVL.

Details on this clone: At one of its ends the junction is not consistent with the germline gene, which may arise from a read error. The chain uses TRBV28 and TRBJ1-4; D gene uncertain. This CDR3 has 10 residues. Germline V CDR1 and CDR2: MDHEN, SYDVKM. This CDR3 is CASSPLSSLF. The CDR3 DNA sequence: TGTGCCAGCAGTCCTCTTTCCTCCCTTTTT.

V and J are TRBV28 and TRBJ2-1; maybe TRBD1 (7 bases). From germline, CDR1 is MDHEN and CDR2 SYDVKM. This CDR3 has 14 amino acids. Trimming removed 10 bases at V and 0 bases at J, with 13 bases between. The CDR3 is CATEGQRSYNEQFF. The CDR3 DNA follows: TGTGCCACGGAGGGACAGCGCTCCTACAATGAGCAGTTCTTC.

This sequence joins TRBV28 and TRBJ2-7; no firm D call. CDR1 is MDHEN, CDR2 SYDVKM, per germline. Trimming removed 7 bases at V and 2 bases at J, with 9 bases between. The CDR3 is 12 amino acids. DNA for the CDR3: TGTGCCAGCACCAAGGAACCCTACGAGCAGTACTTC. It codes for CASTKEPYEQYF. The entire variable domain, with the rest obtained from reference TRBV28 and TRBJ2-7, is as follows: DVKVTQSSRYLVKRTGEKVFLECVQDMDHENMFWYRQDPGLGLRLIYFSYDVKMKEKGDIPEGYSVSREKKERFSLILESASTNQTSMYLCASTKEPYEQYFGPGTRLTVT.